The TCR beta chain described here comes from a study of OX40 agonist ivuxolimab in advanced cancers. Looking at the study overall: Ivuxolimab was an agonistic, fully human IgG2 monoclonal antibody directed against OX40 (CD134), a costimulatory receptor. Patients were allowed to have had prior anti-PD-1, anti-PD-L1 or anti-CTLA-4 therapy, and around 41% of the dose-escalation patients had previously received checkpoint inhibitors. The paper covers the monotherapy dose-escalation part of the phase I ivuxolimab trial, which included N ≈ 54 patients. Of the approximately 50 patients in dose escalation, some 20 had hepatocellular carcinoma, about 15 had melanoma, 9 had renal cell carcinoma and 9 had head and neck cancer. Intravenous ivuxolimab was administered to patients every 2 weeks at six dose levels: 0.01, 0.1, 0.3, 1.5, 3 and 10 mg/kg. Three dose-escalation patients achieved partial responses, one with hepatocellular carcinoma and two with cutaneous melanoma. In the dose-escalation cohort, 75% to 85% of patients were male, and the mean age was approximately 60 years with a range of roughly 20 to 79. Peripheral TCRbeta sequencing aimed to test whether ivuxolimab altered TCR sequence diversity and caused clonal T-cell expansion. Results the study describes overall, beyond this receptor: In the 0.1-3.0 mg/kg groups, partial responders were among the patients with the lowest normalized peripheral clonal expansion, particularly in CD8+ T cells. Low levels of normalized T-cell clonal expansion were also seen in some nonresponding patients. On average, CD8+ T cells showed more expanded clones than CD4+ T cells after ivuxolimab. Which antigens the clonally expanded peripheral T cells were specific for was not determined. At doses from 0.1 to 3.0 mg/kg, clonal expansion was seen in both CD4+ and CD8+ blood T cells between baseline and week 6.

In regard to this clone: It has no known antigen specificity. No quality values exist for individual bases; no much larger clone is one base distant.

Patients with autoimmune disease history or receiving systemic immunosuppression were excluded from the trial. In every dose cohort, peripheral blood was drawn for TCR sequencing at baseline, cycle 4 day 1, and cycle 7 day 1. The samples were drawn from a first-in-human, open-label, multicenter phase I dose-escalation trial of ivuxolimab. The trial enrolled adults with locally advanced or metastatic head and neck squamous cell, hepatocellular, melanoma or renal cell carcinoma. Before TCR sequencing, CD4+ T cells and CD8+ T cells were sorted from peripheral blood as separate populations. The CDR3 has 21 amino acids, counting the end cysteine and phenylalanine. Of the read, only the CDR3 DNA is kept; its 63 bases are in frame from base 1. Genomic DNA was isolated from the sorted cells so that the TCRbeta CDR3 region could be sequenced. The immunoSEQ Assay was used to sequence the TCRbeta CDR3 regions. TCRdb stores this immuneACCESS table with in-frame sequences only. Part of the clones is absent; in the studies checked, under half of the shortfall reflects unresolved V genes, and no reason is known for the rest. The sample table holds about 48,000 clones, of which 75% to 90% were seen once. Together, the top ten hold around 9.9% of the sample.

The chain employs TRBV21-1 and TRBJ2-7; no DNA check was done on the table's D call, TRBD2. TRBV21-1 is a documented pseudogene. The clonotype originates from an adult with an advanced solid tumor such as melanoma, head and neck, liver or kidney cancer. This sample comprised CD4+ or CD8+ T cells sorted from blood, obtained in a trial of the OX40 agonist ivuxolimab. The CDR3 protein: CASSSRDLGLAGADVSDEQYF. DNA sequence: TGTGCCAGCAGCTCCCGGGACCTAGGACTAGCGGGAGCGGACGTGTCTGATGAGCAGTACTTC.